Described below is a single TCR beta chain sequence and its context. The antigen is not known. The sample originates from a study of T cell responses to AZD1222 COVID-19 vaccine. Overall study results and limits: Two doses of AZD1222 preceded a rise in Spike-specific TCR breadth and depth. None of the repertoires were sampled until the peak T cell response had passed.

Repertoires were generated with immunoSEQ multiplex PCR, while TCRdb's copy carries only in-frame clones and drops some. The top ten clones hold 4.5% to 6% of a sample with approximately 97,000 clones, around 87% of them seen once. Trimming pared 5 bases from V and 2 bases from J, leaving 13 bases between. This CDR3 contains 16 residues. Germline V gives CDR1 SGHVS, CDR2 FQNEAQ. The V and J genes are TRBV7-8 and TRBJ2-6; possible D gene TRBD1, 6 bases. The specimen was peripheral blood, collected on day 0 of AZD1222 vaccination. This receptor was identified in an adult in good health. This CDR3 reads CASSLSHRAGANVLTF. In nucleotides, the CDR3 is TGTGCCAGCAGCCTAAGTCACAGGGCTGGGGCCAACGTCCTGACTTTC.